These T cell receptor beta chains were read from a single sample in a study of cytomegalovirus exposure and HLA in healthy donors. The method was immunoSEQ multiplex PCR; TCRdb's version includes in-frame clones alone and lacks a portion of them. The sample shows 220,000 or so clones, approximately 70% of them seen only once. The sequenced material came from PBMCs. These TCRs come from a woman under 40 in good health and CMV-seronegative. CDR3s include the opening cysteine and the closing phenylalanine or tryptophan. D genes are given only for firm matches. Some rows mark clone size as missing; the rest say once, few, many or name a class of expanded clone.

TRBJ2-3,few,TRBV11-2,.,CASSLGAVPTDTQYF,TGTGCCAGCAGCTTAGGAGCGGTACCCACAGATACGCAGTATTTT
TRBJ1-2,.,TRBV6-5,.,CASSRARGDGYTF,TGTGCCAGCAGTAGGGCCCGGGGGGATGGCTACACCTTC
TRBJ1-1,.,TRBV19,TRBD1,CASKDRGMTEAFF,TGTGCCAGTAAGGACAGGGGGATGACTGAAGCTTTCTTT
TRBJ1-2,once,TRBV30,TRBD1,CASTGQGANYGYTF,TGTGCCTCCACAGGACAGGGAGCTAACTATGGCTACACCTTC
TRBJ2-3,.,TRBV7-9,TRBD1,CASSLGQGGTDTQYF,TGTGCCAGCAGCTTGGGACAGGGGGGCACAGATACGCAGTATTTT
TRBJ2-7,.,TRBV10-1,.,CASSERAATREQYF,TGCGCCAGCAGTGAGCGGGCGGCAACTAGGGAGCAGTACTTC
TRBJ2-2,.,TRBV27,.,CASSFLTGELFF,TGTGCCAGCAGTTTCCTTACCGGGGAGCTGTTTTTT
TRBJ1-2,.,TRBV9,.,CASSAGNLNYGYTF,TGTGCCAGCAGCGCCGGGAATTTAAACTATGGCTACACCTTC
TRBJ1-3,.,TRBV25-1,.,CASSDRGSAGNTIYF,TGTGCCAGCAGTGACAGGGGAAGCGCTGGAAACACCATATATTTT
TRBJ2-1,.,TRBV10-3,TRBD2,CAISEKRDSYNEQFF,TGTGCCATCAGTGAGAAGCGGGACTCCTACAATGAGCAGTTCTTC
TRBJ2-1,.,TRBV27,TRBD1,CASSFRYRGGYNEQFF,TGTGCCAGCAGTTTCCGCTACAGGGGTGGCTACAATGAGCAGTTCTTC
TRBJ2-1,few,TRBV14,.,CASSGLGYVSEQFF,TGTGCCAGCAGCGGCCTAGGTTACGTCAGTGAGCAGTTCTTC
TRBJ2-1,.,TRBV5-1,TRBD1,CASSFGTGYNEQFF,TGTGCCAGCAGCTTCGGGACAGGCTACAATGAGCAGTTCTTC
TRBJ1-1,.,TRBV6-5,TRBD1,CASSLKRGRTEAFF,TGTGCCAGCAGTCTCAAAAGGGGGCGAACTGAAGCTTTCTTT
TRBJ2-1,.,TRBV19,TRBD2,CASAMGLAGWEQFF,TGTGCCAGTGCCATGGGACTAGCGGGGTGGGAGCAGTTCTTC
TRBJ1-3,.,TRBV18,TRBD1,CASSTGQGDSGNTIYF,TGTGCCAGCTCAACGGGACAGGGGGACTCTGGAAACACCATATATTTT
TRBJ1-2,.,TRBV2,.,CASSTGTGSYGYTF,TGTGCCAGCAGTACGGGCACAGGGTCCTATGGCTACACCTTC
TRBJ1-5,.,TRBV27,TRBD1,CASGDSPNQPQHF,TGTGCCAGCGGGGACAGCCCGAATCAGCCCCAGCATTTT
TRBJ1-5,.,TRBV10-2,TRBD1,CASSGQENQPQHF,TGCGCCAGCTCTGGACAGGAGAATCAGCCCCAGCATTTT
TRBJ1-1,.,TRBV6-5,.,CASSYRRNTEAFF,TGTGCCAGCAGTTACAGGAGGAACACTGAAGCTTTCTTT
TRBJ1-1,.,TRBV6-5,.,CASAGQGVTEAFF,TGTGCCAGCGCGGGGCAGGGTGTTACTGAAGCTTTCTTT
TRBJ2-3,few,TRBV15,TRBD1,CATGTGEETDTQYF,TGTGCCACCGGGACAGGGGAGGAGACAGATACGCAGTATTTT
TRBJ2-7,once,TRBV29-1,.,CSVERGDRTRRQYF,TGCAGCGTTGAACGCGGGGACAGAACACGACGGCAGTACTTC
TRBJ2-2,.,TRBV6-1,.,CASSLNSLNTGELFF,TGTGCCAGCAGTCTAAACAGCTTGAACACCGGGGAGCTGTTTTTT
TRBJ2-2,.,TRBV9,.,CASSVDAGRTGELFF,TGTGCCAGCAGCGTAGATGCGGGACGGACCGGGGAGCTGTTTTTT
TRBJ1-1,.,TRBV5-6,TRBD1,CASSLWDRGKLGAFF,TGTGCCAGCAGCTTGTGGGACAGGGGGAAACTTGGAGCTTTCTTT
TRBJ1-1,.,TRBV6-1,.,CASTKTNEAFF,TGTGCCAGCACTAAAACCAATGAAGCTTTCTTT
TRBJ1-2,.,TRBV19,TRBD1,CASRGTGYGYTF,TGTGCCAGTAGGGGGACAGGCTATGGCTACACCTTC
TRBJ2-5,.,TRBV10-3,.,CAISPRGLGEETQYF,TGTGCCATCAGCCCGCGGGGCCTTGGGGAAGAGACCCAGTACTTC
TRBJ2-5,.,TRBV5-8,TRBD1,CASNPGTAYQETQYF,TGTGCCAGCAACCCTGGGACAGCGTACCAAGAGACCCAGTACTTC
TRBJ2-3,.,TRBV6-1,TRBD2,CASRRLAGEADTQYF,TGTGCCAGCAGAAGGCTAGCGGGAGAGGCCGATACGCAGTATTTT
TRBJ1-4,.,TRBV7-2,.,CASSLSRGTNEKLFF,TGTGCCAGCAGCTTGAGCAGGGGAACTAATGAAAAACTGTTTTTT
TRBJ2-7,few,TRBV4-1,.,CASSQDLPGVGFYEQYF,TGCGCCAGCAGCCAAGATCTTCCAGGGGTCGGGTTTTACGAGCAGTACTTC
TRBJ1-1,.,TRBV6-1,TRBD1,CASSDRDRGDTEAFF,TGTGCCAGCAGTGACCGGGACAGGGGGGACACTGAAGCTTTCTTT
TRBJ2-4,.,TRBV6-1,.,CASSDVGSWRGNIQYF,TGTGCCAGCAGTGATGTCGGGAGTTGGAGGGGAAACATTCAGTACTTC
TRBJ1-2,once,TRBV30,.,CACQTGSLLSGGYTF,TGTGCCTGTCAGACAGGATCCCTGCTATCGGGGGGCTACACCTTC
TRBJ1-1,.,TRBV6-5,TRBD1,CASSPGQGWNTEAFF,TGTGCCAGCAGTCCCGGACAGGGGTGGAACACTGAAGCTTTCTTT
TRBJ1-5,.,TRBV6-1,TRBD1,CASRADRVGNQPQHF,TGTGCCAGCAGGGCGGACAGGGTTGGCAATCAGCCCCAGCATTTT
TRBJ1-6,.,TRBV5-4,.,CASSLGRGGHYNSPLHF,TGTGCCAGCAGCTTGGGGAGGGGGGGCCACTATAATTCACCCCTCCACTTT
TRBJ1-1,.,TRBV6-6,TRBD1,CASSQDRGRTEAFF,TGTGCCAGCAGTCAGGACAGGGGGCGCACTGAAGCTTTCTTT
TRBJ2-1,.,TRBV7-3,.,CASSQTRSSYNEQFF,TGTGCCAGCAGTCAAACTAGAAGCTCCTACAATGAGCAGTTCTTC
TRBJ2-7,.,TRBV9,.,CASKRDEQYF,TGTGCCAGCAAGAGGGACGAGCAGTACTTC
TRBJ2-7,.,TRBV2,TRBD2,CASSLPSGTHEQYF,TGTGCCAGCAGTTTGCCTAGCGGGACCCACGAGCAGTACTTC
TRBJ2-5,.,TRBV7-9,.,CASSHPVTRRETQYF,TGTGCCAGCAGCCACCCGGTGACACGTAGAGAGACCCAGTACTTC
TRBJ1-1,.,TRBV30,.,CAWKYAQIAEAFF,TGTGCCTGGAAATACGCCCAGATTGCTGAAGCTTTCTTT
TRBJ2-1,.,TRBV6-1,TRBD2,CASSVDSGRALGDEQFF,TGTGCCAGCAGTGTTGATAGCGGGAGGGCCCTTGGGGATGAGCAGTTCTTC
TRBJ1-5,once,TRBV27,TRBD1,CASSLTTGTGNQPQHF,TGTGCCAGCAGTTTAACCACCGGGACAGGCAATCAGCCCCAGCATTTT
TRBJ2-7,.,TRBV11-3,.,CASSLDRGSPYEQYF,TGTGCCAGCAGCTTAGACAGGGGAAGCCCTTACGAGCAGTACTTC
TRBJ2-7,.,TRBV6-5,.,CAIRKTGDSYEQYF,TGTGCCATCAGGAAGACAGGTGACTCCTACGAGCAGTACTTC
TRBJ2-1,.,TRBV7-8,.,CASSLDDRGGGNEQFF,TGTGCCAGCAGCTTAGACGACAGGGGCGGGGGCAATGAGCAGTTCTTC
TRBJ2-1,.,TRBV19,TRBD2,CASSFSGSSYNEQFF,TGTGCCAGTAGTTTCAGCGGGAGCTCCTACAATGAGCAGTTCTTC
TRBJ2-6,.,TRBV2,TRBD1,CARDRDSYSGANVLTF,TGTGCCCGAGACCGGGACAGCTACTCTGGGGCCAACGTCCTGACTTTC
TRBJ2-5,.,TRBV4-2,.,CASSQGGTAGAGGTQYF,TGTGCCAGCAGCCAAGGGGGAACGGCGGGGGCTGGCGGGACCCAGTACTTC
TRBJ2-7,.,TRBV6-5,TRBD1,CASSTRQGPYEQYF,TGTGCCAGCAGTACAAGACAGGGCCCCTACGAGCAGTACTTC